The 24 T cell receptor beta chains reported below all come from one sample, sequenced in a study of cytomegalovirus exposure and HLA in healthy donors. The PCR was carried out with 60 Vbeta primers and 13 Jbeta primers. Sequencing was performed with immunoSEQ multiplex PCR; in TCRdb, only in-frame clones are kept and a portion is missing. Its listing shows some 150,000 clones. The sequenced sample consisted of PBMCs. Source of these receptors: a woman aged 18-29 years in good health and CMV-seronegative.

This chain joins TRBV19 and TRBJ2-1, with a tentative D call TRBD2 (5 bases). Germline V gene data show CDR1 as LNHDA and CDR2 as SQIVND (reference sequence). The CDR3 is made up of 12 amino acids. The V gene lost 8 bases and the J gene lost 0 bases, with 5 bases spanning the gap. CDR3 protein: CASRGSYNEQFF. For the CDR3, the DNA is TGTGCCAGTCGGGGCTCCTACAATGAGCAGTTCTTC.

The chain joins TRBV7-9 to TRBJ2-1; 9 positions agree with TRBD2. Trimming removed 1 base from V and 2 bases from J; junction bases left unmatched: 6. CDR1 and CDR2 (germline): SEHNR, FQNEAQ (reference sequence). The CDR3 spans 17 residues. The CDR3 DNA reads TGTGCCAGCAGCTTAGAGCGTAGCGGGAGACCCTACAATGAGCAGTTCTTC. The encoded protein is CASSLERSGRPYNEQFF. Full variable domain (outside the CDR3, taken from reference TRBV7-9 and TRBJ2-1): DTGVSQNPRHKITKRGQNVTFRCDPISEHNRLYWYRQTLGQGPEFLTYFQNEAQLEKSRLLSDRFSAERPKGSFSTLEIQRTEQGDSAMYLCASSLERSGRPYNEQFFGPGTRLTVL.

V and J are TRBV15 and TRBJ2-1, with D tentatively TRBD1 (5 bases). Germline-derived CDR1 and CDR2 are LNHNV and YYDKDF (reference sequence). This CDR3 contains 15 residues. V lost 5 bases and J 8 bases, leaving 19 bases between the germline ends. CDR3 DNA sequence: TGTGCCACCAGCCTCCGGGCCAGGGTCGACGATGAGCAGTTCTTC. Translating gives CATSLRARVDDEQFF.

The chain has TRBV6-1 and TRBJ2-3; 7 nucleotides agree with TRBD2. The CDR3 runs 15 residues. After removal of 1 base from V and 3 bases from J, the junction contained 4 bases not matched to a gene. Per the germline V gene, CDR1 is MNHNS and CDR2 is SASEGT. CDR3 nucleotides: TGTGCCAGCAGTGAAGGACTAGCAGATACAGATACGCAGTATTTT. Amino acids: CASSEGLADTDTQYF.

V is TRBV28 and J is TRBJ1-2; 7 bases map to TRBD1. The germline V gene has CDR1 MDHEN and CDR2 SYDVKM. The CDR3 spans 12 residues. Trimming removed 10 bases from V and 4 bases from J; junction bases left unmatched: 6. In DNA form, the CDR3 reads TGTGCCACCCTAGGGACAGCCTATGGCTACACCTTC. Its translation is CATLGTAYGYTF.

The V gene is TRBV7-3, the J gene TRBJ2-3, with D possibly matching TRBD2 (5 bases). The germline CDR1 and CDR2 sequences are SGHTA and FQGTGA. V was shortened by 0 bases and J by 6 bases, with 16 bases between the two germline ends. This CDR3 region has 16 residues. CDR3 amino acids: CASSLTSRTSGDTQYF. CDR3 DNA: TGTGCCAGCAGCTTAACGTCTCGAACCTCGGGGGATACGCAGTATTTT.

This chain joins TRBV5-4 and TRBJ2-3; D might be TRBD2 (6 bases). CDR1 and CDR2 from the germline V gene are SGHNT and YYREEE (reference sequence). The V end was cut by 3 bases, the J end by 1 base, with 9 bases between. There are 14 residues in the CDR3. The CDR3 reads CASSWGDRTDTQYF. CDR3 nucleotide sequence: TGTGCCAGCAGCTGGGGGGACCGCACAGATACGCAGTATTTT.

The V call is TRBV5-1, the J call TRBJ1-3; 7 bases are shared with TRBD1. CDR3 length equals 15 residues. V lost 4 bases and J lost 3; bases outside the gene matches: 7. Germline CDR1 reads SGHRS; CDR2 reads YFSETQ. CDR3 nucleotide sequence: TGCGCCAGCAGCCTGGGACAGATACTTGGAAACACCATATATTTT. This codes for CASSLGQILGNTIYF.

V gene TRBV6-5 combines with J gene TRBJ2-3; tentatively, D is TRBD1 (5 bases). Germline CDR1 MNHEY, CDR2 SVGAGI. V was cut by 8 bases and J by 0 bases, with 12 bases left in between. The length of the CDR3 is 14 residues. CDR3: CASRKQGSTDTQYF. The CDR3 nucleotides are TGTGCCAGCCGGAAGCAGGGAAGCACAGATACGCAGTATTTT.

The chain links TRBV9 to TRBJ2-6; D is ambiguous. Trimming removed 4 bases from V and 0 bases from J, with 14 bases in between. The CDR3 length is 17 residues. Germline V gene sequence: CDR1 SGDLS, CDR2 YYNGEE. The CDR3 coding sequence is TGTGCCAGCAGCTCGAAGCTGAGGAGCTCTGGGGCCAACGTCCTGACTTTC. Translating gives CASSSKLRSSGANVLTF. The entire variable domain, with the rest obtained from reference TRBV9 and TRBJ2-6, is as follows: DSGVTQTPKHLITATGQRVTLRCSPRSGDLSVYWYQQSLDQGLQFLIQYYNGEERAKGNILERFSAQQFPDLHSELNLSSLELGDSALYFCASSSKLRSSGANVLTFGAGSRLTVL.

This chain links TRBV10-2 with TRBJ1-1; D may be TRBD1 (6 bases). Per germline, CDR1 WSHSY and CDR2 SAAADI. V lost 5 bases to trimming and J lost 1 base, with 26 bases between them. The CDR3 loop spans 19 amino acids. The CDR3 protein is CASSKRQAGGLLKNTEAFF. In DNA, the CDR3 is TGCGCCAGCAGTAAAAGACAGGCAGGCGGGCTCTTGAAGAACACTGAAGCTTTCTTT.

The chain is built from TRBV19 and TRBJ2-1, with 8 bases that match TRBD1. The length of the CDR3 is 16 residues. J was trimmed by 3 bases and V by 2 bases; bases with no gene match: 6. The germline gives CDR1 LNHDA, CDR2 SQIVND (reference sequence). The CDR3 protein is CASSINRDRNYNEQFF. Here the CDR3 DNA reads TGTGCCAGTAGTATAAATAGGGACAGGAACTACAATGAGCAGTTCTTC.

The chain is built from TRBV6-5 and TRBJ2-7; D unclear. The germline V gene has CDR1 MNHEY and CDR2 SVGAGI. Trimming shortened V by 5 bases and J by 3 bases, and 11 bases separated the two germline ends. CDR3 size: 13 residues. CDR3 coding DNA: TGTGCCAGCAGTGTCATGGTGGGCTACGAGCAGTACGTC. Protein sequence: CASSVMVGYEQYV.

This chain joins TRBV6-5 and TRBJ1-2; D is perhaps TRBD1 (5 bases). There are 12 residues in the CDR3. The ends were cut back, 4 bases at V and 7 bases at J, with 10 bases in the middle. In germline, CDR1 is MNHEY, CDR2 SVGAGI. The CDR3 DNA reads TGTGCCAGCAGTTTCCCCGGGGGTGGCTACACCTTC. Its translation: CASSFPGGGYTF.

The chain couples TRBV4-1 to TRBJ2-7; a weak D match, TRBD2 (5 bases). This CDR3 comprises 16 residues. The germline CDR1 and CDR2 sequences are MGHRA and YSYEKL. V was cut by 3 bases and J by 0 bases, with 15 bases left in between. The CDR3 region is CASSQGVGVDSYEQYF. CDR3 nucleotide sequence: TGCGCCAGCAGCCAGGGAGTCGGGGTAGACTCCTACGAGCAGTACTTC.

The genes are TRBV5-6 and TRBJ2-7; D might be TRBD1 (6 bases). Germline CDR1 reads SGHDT; CDR2 reads YYEEEE. The germline V and J ends were trimmed by 0 bases and 2 bases, with 12 bases remaining between them. The CDR3 runs 15 residues. The CDR3 DNA reads as TGTGCCAGCAGCTTGGTGTCAGGGGTCGCCTACGAGCAGTACGTC. It yields the protein CASSLVSGVAYEQYV.

J is TRBJ1-3 and V is TRBV6-6; perhaps TRBD1 as D (5 bases). Trimming stripped 5 bases from V and 2 bases from J, with 7 bases between. This CDR3 has 13 residues. Germline V gene sequence: CDR1 MNHNY, CDR2 SVGAGI (reference sequence). CDR3 nucleotides: TGTGCCAGCAGTACGACAGCTGGAAACACCATATATTTT. Protein product: CASSTTAGNTIYF.

This rearrangement joins TRBV5-4 to TRBJ1-2; D is unresolved. V shed 0 bases and J shed 8 bases, with 11 bases lying between them. CDR3 size: 13 residues. The germline V gene encodes CDR1 SGHNT and CDR2 YYREEE (reference sequence). This chain's CDR3 is CASSLAPELGYTF. CDR3 DNA sequence: TGTGCCAGCAGCTTGGCCCCGGAGTTGGGCTACACCTTC. Variable domain in full (rest from reference TRBV5-4 and TRBJ1-2): ETGVTQSPTHLIKTRGQQVTLRCSSQSGHNTVSWYQQALGQGPQFIFQYYREEENGRGNFPPRFSGLQFPNYSSELNVNALELDDSALYLCASSLAPELGYTFGSGTRLTVV.

The V and J genes are TRBV7-9 and TRBJ2-1; TRBD2 matches 7 bases. Germline V gene data show CDR1 as SEHNR and CDR2 as FQNEAQ (reference sequence). The CDR3 has 16 residues. The ends lost 5 bases at V and 5 bases at J; junction bases unmatched: 12. The CDR3 nucleotides read TGTGCCAGCAGCCTTGCCATTAGCGGGTTTGACAATGAGCAGTTCTTC. Its translation is CASSLAISGFDNEQFF.

This chain links TRBV28 with TRBJ2-2; tentative D call: TRBD2 (6 bases). V was trimmed by 6 bases and J by 8 bases, leaving 13 bases between them. The germline V gene has CDR1 MDHEN and CDR2 SYDVKM. The CDR3 runs 13 residues. The CDR3 sequence: CASRAAGFGELFF. The CDR3 DNA is TGTGCCAGCAGGGCTGCGGGGTTTGGGGAGCTGTTTTTT.

The J gene is TRBJ2-1, the V gene TRBV29-1, with D perhaps matching TRBD1 (6 bases). The V and J ends lost 5 bases and 3 bases respectively, with 11 bases between them. The CDR3 runs 13 residues. The V gene's germline CDR1 is SQVTM and CDR2 ANQGSEA. This chain's CDR3 is CSVLGTLYNEQFF. The CDR3 region has the DNA TGCAGCGTTCTCGGGACACTCTACAATGAGCAGTTCTTC.

The chain couples TRBV4-3 to TRBJ1-4; 8 bases are a match to TRBD1. The CDR3 contains 14 residues. The germline CDR1 and CDR2 sequences are LGHNA and YSLEER. With V trimmed by 4 bases and J by 7 bases, 5 bases remained unmatched. This CDR3 reads CASSLAGGREKLFF. The CDR3 DNA sequence: TGCGCCAGCAGCCTAGCAGGGGGCCGTGAAAAACTGTTTTTT.

The V and J genes are TRBV12-5 and TRBJ2-7, with D perhaps TRBD1 (6 bases). The CDR3 runs 13 residues. The germline CDR1 and CDR2 sequences are LGHNT and FRNRAP. The V gene lost 2 bases and the J gene lost 12 bases, with 17 bases spanning the gap. As DNA, the CDR3 is TGTGCTAGTGGTTTGTTTCCTACAGGGCCTCGGTACGTC. Translating it yields CASGLFPTGPRYV.

The chain links TRBV9 to TRBJ1-1; tentatively, D is TRBD1 (6 bases). Germline CDR1 and CDR2: SGDLS and YYNGEE. Trimming stripped 4 bases from V and 3 bases from J, with 16 bases between. This CDR3 region has 15 residues. The DNA for the CDR3 is TGTGCCAGCAGCTCCGGGGGGGCTTGGGACACTGAAGCTTTCTTT. Translation gives CASSSGGAWDTEAFF. The variable domain in full, with the rest retrieved from reference TRBV9 and TRBJ1-1, is DSGVTQTPKHLITATGQRVTLRCSPRSGDLSVYWYQQSLDQGLQFLIQYYNGEERAKGNILERFSAQQFPDLHSELNLSSLELGDSALYFCASSSGGAWDTEAFFGQGTRLTVV.